Following are 15 T cell receptor beta chains from one sample sequenced in a study of blood T cells in healthy people across ages. A second 7 to 11 cycle PCR used barcoded and J-beta primers. Each CDR3 protein is one row after TCRdb ran MiXCR on the 5' RACE reads. The sample holds 800,000 to 900,000 distinct CDR3 sequences, around two thirds seen once. The sample consisted of blood. Receptor source: a man aged 25-45 years in good health.

The V and J genes are TRBV7-3 and TRBJ1-1; D perhaps matches TRBD1 (6 bases). Trimming took 5 bases from V and 8 from J, leaving 18 bases between them. The CDR3 runs 14 residues. The germline V gene has CDR1 SGHTA and CDR2 FQGTGA. The CDR3 DNA is TGTGCCAGCAGCCTCAATCCCGGAAGGGGGGAAGCTTTCTTT. This encodes CASSLNPGRGEAFF. Drawing the rest from reference TRBV7-3 and TRBJ1-1, the complete variable domain is GAGVSQTPSNKVTEKGKYVELRCDPISGHTALYWYRQSLGQGPEFLIYFQGTGAADDSGLPNDRFFAVRPEGSVSTLKIQRTERGDSAVYLCASSLNPGRGEAFFGQGTRLTVV.

This clonotype occurred a few times. This chain joins TRBV12-3 or TRBV12-4 and TRBJ2-1; TRBD1 agrees at 10 bases. This CDR3 comprises 13 residues. V lost 7 bases, J lost 7 bases, and 4 bases stayed unmatched. CDR3 nucleotides: TGTGCCAGCAAGGGGACAGGGGAGAATGAGCAGTTCTTC. It yields the protein CASKGTGENEQFF.

This clonotype appeared a few times. The rearrangement joins TRBV28 to TRBJ1-2, with TRBD1 matching over 9 bases. The V gene end was trimmed by 8 bases and the J gene end by 6 bases; junction bases not matched to a gene: 7. This CDR3 is built from 13 residues. Germline V lookup: CDR1 MDHEN, CDR2 SYDVKM. The CDR3 coding sequence is TGTGCCAGCGTAGAACAGGGGGCCCATGGCTACACCTTC. This gives the protein CASVEQGAHGYTF.

This rearrangement joins TRBV29-1 to TRBJ2-1, with D unresolved. Germline lookup yields CDR1 SQVTM and CDR2 ANQGSEA. This CDR3 region has 14 residues. V lost 7 bases to trimming and J lost 2 bases, with 15 bases between them. The CDR3 DNA is TGCAGCGCCTGGGTACTCACCGCCTACAATGAGCAGTTCTTC. Its translation is CSAWVLTAYNEQFF.

There are a few counts of this clonotype. CDR3 bases: TGTGCCAGCAGCACCGGGCCGGGCGAGCAGTACTTC. Its translation: CASSTGPGEQYF. The chain links TRBV9 to TRBJ2-7, with unresolved D. The CDR3 length is 12 residues. Trimming pared 4 bases from V and 6 bases from J, leaving 11 bases between. Germline CDR1 reads SGDLS; CDR2 reads YYNGEE.

The gene calls are TRBV28 and TRBJ2-4; tentative D call: TRBD1 (6 bases). The end of the DNA fits TRBJ2-7 better, so the J call may be wrong. The CDR3 runs to 13 residues. Germline loops: CDR1 MDHEN, CDR2 SYDVKM. As DNA, the CDR3 is TGTGCCAGCAGCCCCCCAGGGGCAGACGAGCAGTACTTC. Translation: CASSPPGADEQYF.

This chain uses TRBV29-1 with TRBJ1-2; D is possibly TRBD1 (5 bases). The CDR3 totals 12 residues. Deletions cut 6 bases from V and 7 bases from J, with 15 bases between. Germline lookup yields CDR1 SQVTM and CDR2 ANQGSEA. The CDR3 DNA is TGCAGCGTCCTGGGGCAGGTCTCTGGCTACACCTTC. Translation gives CSVLGQVSGYTF. The full variable domain, completed using reference TRBV29-1 and TRBJ1-2, is SAVISQKPSRDICQRGTSLTIQCQVDSQVTMMFWYRQQPGQSLTLIATANQGSEATYESGFVIDKFPISRPNLTFSTLTVSNMSPEDSSIYLCSVLGQVSGYTFGSGTRLTVV.

The chain carries TRBV4-3 and TRBJ2-7; the match to TRBD2 covers 14 bases. J gave up 4 bases and V 2 bases, and 10 bases lay outside the gene matches. This CDR3 is 18 amino acids long. Germline V lookup: CDR1 LGHNA, CDR2 YSLEER. The CDR3: CASSQTRGWTSGGYEQYF. The CDR3 region has the DNA TGCGCCAGCAGCCAAACCAGGGGCTGGACTAGCGGGGGGTACGAGCAGTACTTC.

The chain recombines TRBV20-1 with TRBJ2-5; 9 bases line up with TRBD1. The DNA end is a closer match to TRBJ2-7, so the J assignment may be wrong. Germline V gene lookup returns CDR1 DFQATT and CDR2 SNEGSKA (reference sequence). This CDR3 comprises 15 residues. The CDR3 region is CSASNQLTGGYEQYF. The CDR3 bases are TGCAGTGCTAGCAACCAGCTGACAGGGGGTTACGAGCAGTACTTC.

With respect to this clonotype: Relative to the germline gene, one junction end is altered; a read error may explain this. The DNA of the CDR3 is TGTGCCAGCAGTGTTCCGGGACAGAGCTCCCACAATGAGCAGTTCTTC. It codes for CASSVPGQSSHNEQFF. The V and J genes are TRBV12-3 or TRBV12-4 and TRBJ2-1, with TRBD1 identical over 7 bases. This CDR3 spans 16 amino acids.

The chain recombines TRBV30 with TRBJ2-7; D is perhaps TRBD1 (6 bases). Germline V gives CDR1 GTSNPN, CDR2 SVGIG (reference sequence). This CDR3 is 14 amino acids long. V was shortened by 3 bases and J by 0 bases, with 12 bases between the two germline ends. CDR3 in amino acids: CAWRHKGGSYEQYF. DNA of the CDR3: TGTGCCTGGAGGCACAAAGGGGGCTCCTACGAGCAGTACTTC.

In its sample, this clonotype was seen many times. This chain joins TRBV25-1 and TRBJ1-2; D is unresolved. V gave up 5 bases and J gave up 1 base, with 14 bases separating them. The germline gives CDR1 MGHDK, CDR2 SYGVNS. The CDR3 extends over 15 amino acids. Written as DNA, the CDR3 is TGTGCCAGCAGTCCATGGGGAGGCGGTAACTATGGCTACACCTTC. Translation: CASSPWGGGNYGYTF.

This clonotype has a handful of counts. This chain joins TRBV3-1 and TRBJ1-1, with D uncertain. This CDR3 is 13 amino acids long. Trimming shortened V by 0 bases and J by 5 bases, and 7 bases separated the two germline ends. Germline CDR1 LGHDT, CDR2 YNNKEL (reference sequence). CDR3: CASSQDRETEAFF. In DNA, the CDR3 is TGTGCCAGCAGCCAAGATCGGGAAACTGAAGCTTTCTTT.

The chain recombines TRBV6-6 with TRBJ1-6; D uncertain. The CDR3 is 16 residues long. Germline CDR1 and CDR2: MNHNY and SVGAGI (reference sequence). Trimming shortened V by 2 bases and J by 0 bases, and 8 bases separated the two germline ends. This CDR3 is CASSYDASSYNSPLHF. DNA for the CDR3: TGTGCCAGCAGTTACGACGCCAGCTCCTATAATTCACCCCTCCACTTT.

The chain has TRBV29-1 and TRBJ1-2, with D unclear. The CDR3 runs to 14 residues. Germline-derived CDR1 and CDR2 are SQVTM and ANQGSEA. Trimming removed 1 base at V and 7 bases at J, with 16 bases between. CDR3 loop: CSVEVARGFGGYTF. CDR3 DNA sequence: TGCAGCGTTGAAGTAGCTCGGGGATTTGGTGGCTACACCTTC.